This T cell receptor beta chain is from a study of T cell repertoires in cytomegalovirus infection. About the study: Matching HLA type and CMV infection were both indicated by public TCR beta signatures. Findings and limits, study-wide: Carriers of CMV and the relevant HLA type were discriminated by public TCR beta frequency. Across the ex vivo response, the dominant clonotypes were HLA-C-restricted CMV-specific TCR beta clonotypes.

In the case of this clonotype: The antigen is not known.

TCRdb fed the reads into MiXCR, producing one record per CDR3 protein. Of over 300,000 distinct CDR3 sequences listed, around a tenth are singletons. Germline V gene lookup returns CDR1 DFQATT and CDR2 SNEGSKA (reference sequence). The V end lost 0 bases, the J end lost 7 bases, and 13 bases lay between the germline ends. The CDR3 is made up of 14 amino acids. The clonotype originates from a human donor in good health (CMV status not recorded). Some clones in this sample may be carry-over from other donors' samples. Sequencing was done on a sample of PBMCs. This chain joins TRBV20-1 and TRBJ1-5, with D possibly matching TRBD1 (6 bases). CDR3 coding DNA: TGCAGTGCTAGAGACCGGGGGCTTAGACAGCCCCAGCATTTT. Translation gives CSARDRGLRQPQHF.